Included here is one TCR beta chain sequence, with context. The germline gives CDR1 SQVTM, CDR2 ANQGSEA. The CDR3 extends over 13 amino acids. The V segment lost 3 bases and the J segment 7 bases; nucleotides outside the gene matches: 6. The data originate from a study of blood T cell repertoires in COVID-19. Overall study context: The origin of the acute and convalescent COVID-19 samples was the United States, Italy and Spain. Sources were T cells, B-cell-depleted T cells, or PBMCs; the material itself was cDNA or gDNA.

The protocol was immunoSEQ multiplex PCR, while the TCRdb copy is restricted to in-frame clones and leaves out a portion. This sample yields more than 60,000 clones, of which around 87% are seen a single time; approximately 7% belongs to the top ten. The chain combines TRBV29-1 with TRBJ1-2; 9 nucleotides agree with TRBD1. Sequencing was performed on peripheral blood. The TCR sequence derives from a man between 60 and 75 years old with acute or convalescent COVID-19. The CDR3 region is CSVEDRGWLGYTF. For the CDR3, the DNA is TGCAGCGTTGAGGACAGGGGTTGGCTTGGCTACACCTTC.